This TCR beta chain originates from a study of T-cell memory formation after mild COVID-19. CDR3 size: 17 residues. V dropped 5 bases and J dropped 0 bases, with 19 bases sitting between them. Per the germline V gene, CDR1 is ENHRY and CDR2 is SYGVKD. TCRdb processed the 5' RACE reads anew with MiXCR; each CDR3 protein has one entry. Of 100,000 to 120,000 distinct CDR3 sequences in the sample, about a fifth are singletons; the top ten hold approximately 40%. The sample holds a few counts of this clonotype. This chain links TRBV10-3 with TRBJ1-2; a possible D gene is TRBD1 (5 bases). This TCR derives from a man aged 18 to 30 who had mild COVID-19 (a few samples of this study predate the infection). Cell type and time point are not known. Sample: PBMCs or a T cell subset sorted from them (not recorded which). The CDR3 protein is CAISSRGADRSNYGYTF. The CDR3 coding sequence is TGTGCCATCAGTTCCAGAGGGGCGGACCGATCTAACTATGGCTACACCTTC.